Listed here are 17 T cell receptor beta chains from one sample, sequenced in a study of blood T cells in healthy people across ages. The authors ran a second PCR of roughly 6 to 11 cycles using a sample-barcoded 5' primer and a J-beta primer mix. Each CDR3 protein gets one entry after TCRdb re-called the 5' RACE reads with MiXCR. Counted here are approximately 900,000 distinct CDR3 sequences, about 48% occurring once; the ten biggest clones make up under 15%. The sequenced sample consisted of blood. Every receptor here comes from a man younger than 45 in good health.

Here the CDR3 DNA reads TGTGCCAGCAGCGCTGCGGGTCAGCCCCAGCATTTT. Encoded protein: CASSAAGQPQHF. The rearrangement uses TRBV3-1 and TRBJ1-5; no clear D. CDR3 length: 12 residues. Trimming left V 5 bases short and J 6 bases short, with 8 bases between. Germline V gene sequence: CDR1 LGHDT, CDR2 YNNKEL (reference sequence).

This clonotype was observed a few times. V usage is TRBV15 and J usage is TRBJ2-4, with D possibly TRBD2 on 5 matching bases. The V gene's germline CDR1 is LNHNV and CDR2 YYDKDF (reference sequence). The V end lost 3 bases, the J end lost 6 bases, and 9 bases lay between the germline ends. This CDR3 is 13 amino acids long. This CDR3 reads CATSSSDLNIQYF. DNA of the CDR3: TGTGCCACCAGCAGTTCGGACTTAAACATTCAGTACTTC.

This sequence joins TRBV24-1 and TRBJ2-3, with D uncertain. CDR1 and CDR2 from the germline V gene are KGHDR and SFDVKD. The V end lost 6 bases, the J end lost 4 bases, and 4 bases lay between the germline ends. The CDR3 sequence is 11 residues long. The DNA for the CDR3 is TGTGCCACCAGTTTATCAGATACGCAGTATTTT. This sequence encodes CATSLSDTQYF.

On this clonotype: At one end, the junction sequence differs from germline, possibly due to a read error. V gene TRBV5-1 combines with J gene TRBJ1-1; D not resolved. The CDR3 has 12 residues. CDR1 SGHRS and CDR2 YFSETQ come from the germline V gene. This CDR3 is CASILAGFEAFF. As DNA, the CDR3 is TGCGCCAGCATCTTGGCGGGTTTTGAAGCTTTCTTT. Looking up the rest from reference TRBV5-1 and TRBJ1-1 gives the full variable domain: KAGVTQTPRYLIKTRGQQVTLSCSPISGHRSVSWYQQTPGQGLQFLFEYFSETQRNKGNFPGRFSGRQFSNSRSEMNVSTLELGDSALYLCASILAGFEAFFGQGTRLTVV.

The CDR3 DNA sequence: TGTGCCAGCAGTGGTGGTGGGTCAGATACGCAGTATTTT. This translates into CASSGGGSDTQYF. V is TRBV25-1 and J is TRBJ2-3; D not certain. CDR1 and CDR2 (germline): MGHDK, SYGVNS. Trimming left V 4 bases short and J 4 bases short, with 9 bases between. This CDR3 spans 13 amino acids.

This clonotype was seen ten or more times. The chain couples TRBV4-3 to TRBJ2-3; the D gene could be TRBD1 or TRBD2 (5 bases each). Trimming pared 4 bases from V and 9 bases from J, leaving 14 bases between. The CDR3 spans 13 residues. Germline CDR1 and CDR2: LGHNA and YSLEER. In nucleotides, the CDR3 is TGCGCCAGCAGCCGGAATGGGGGAGAAACGCAGTATTTT. Translation: CASSRNGGETQYF.

This clonotype was detected only once. The conserved final phenylalanine or tryptophan is absent from the CDR3, which likely points to a read error. In DNA form, the CDR3 reads TGTGCCAGCAGCCAAGATCAAGGGACTAGCGGGCTCGAGAATTACGAGCAGTACTAC. This codes for CASSQDQGTSGLENYEQYY. The genes are TRBV4-2 and TRBJ2-5; 12 bases map to TRBD2. With the DNA end fitting TRBJ2-7 better, the J assignment may be wrong. Germline loops: CDR1 LGHNA, CDR2 YNFKEQ. There are 19 residues in the CDR3.

To note about this clonotype: Germline is not matched at one junction end, which may reflect a read error. The chain couples TRBV13 to TRBJ1-4; the match to TRBD1 covers 8 bases. There are 16 residues in the CDR3. Germline V gene lookup returns CDR1 PRHDT and CDR2 FYEKMQ (reference sequence). The CDR3 DNA reads as TGTGCCAGTAGCTCCGGACAGGGAGTGACTAATGAAAAACTGTTTTTT. It specifies CASSSGQGVTNEKLFF.

V usage is TRBV7-2 and J usage is TRBJ2-5; 10 bases match TRBD2. J was trimmed by 4 bases and V by 1 base; bases with no gene match: 18. The CDR3 is 20 residues long. The V gene's germline CDR1 is SGHTA and CDR2 FQGNSA. Here the CDR3 reads CASSLGGLAGGNPKGETQYF. The CDR3 bases are TGTGCCAGCAGCTTAGGGGGATTAGCGGGAGGAAACCCGAAGGGAGAGACCCAGTACTTC. Together with reference TRBV7-2 and TRBJ2-5, the CDR3 gives the full variable domain: GAGVSQSPSNKVTEKGKDVELRCDPISGHTALYWYRQSLGQGLEFLIYFQGNSAPDKSGLPSDRFSAERTGGSVSTLTIQRTQQEDSAVYLCASSLGGLAGGNPKGETQYFGPGTRLLVL.

The gene calls are TRBV28 and TRBJ1-6; D not resolved. The CDR3 sequence is 11 residues long. Germline V lookup: CDR1 MDHEN, CDR2 SYDVKM. With 4 bases removed from V and 12 bases from J, the gap between germline ends came to 7 bases. As DNA, the CDR3 is TGTGCCAGCAGTTCGACCCTACCCCTCCACTTT. Its protein is CASSSTLPLHF. The full variable domain, rest sourced from reference TRBV28 and TRBJ1-6, is DVKVTQSSRYLVKRTGEKVFLECVQDMDHENMFWYRQDPGLGLRLIYFSYDVKMKEKGDIPEGYSVSREKKERFSLILESASTNQTSMYLCASSSTLPLHFGNGTRLTVT.

V and J are TRBV10-3 and TRBJ2-2; D is uncertain. The V and J ends lost 6 bases and 2 bases respectively, with 10 bases between them. This CDR3 has 14 residues. Germline V lookup: CDR1 ENHRY, CDR2 SYGVKD. DNA of the CDR3: TGTGCCATCAGATCGGACGGTAACACCGGGGAGCTGTTTTTT. Translating it yields CAIRSDGNTGELFF.

This clonotype was found once. This chain links TRBV20-1 with TRBJ2-5; 9 nucleotides agree with TRBD2. V dropped 6 bases and J dropped 4; count of bases not matched to a gene: 9. There are 14 residues in the CDR3. Germline lookup yields CDR1 DFQATT and CDR2 SNEGSKA (reference sequence). The CDR3 DNA reads TGCAGTGCCAGGTCGGGACTAGCCCGAGAGACCCAGTACTTC. This encodes CSARSGLARETQYF.

This sequence joins TRBV7-9 and TRBJ2-3; 9 bases agree with TRBD2. This CDR3 is built from 16 residues. The ends lost 3 bases at V and 0 bases at J; junction bases unmatched: 4. Germline V lookup: CDR1 SEHNR, CDR2 FQNEAQ (reference sequence). The CDR3, as DNA: TGTGCCAGCAGCTTCCAGCGGGGGGTCAGCACAGATACGCAGTATTTT. As protein: CASSFQRGVSTDTQYF.

This clonotype was seen more than once but under ten times. CDR3: CASSFYRGDNYGYTF. The CDR3 coding sequence is TGTGCCAGCAGTTTTTACAGGGGCGATAACTATGGCTACACCTTC. The chain carries TRBV27 and TRBJ1-2; 7 bases fit TRBD1. Germline V gene lookup returns CDR1 MNHEY and CDR2 SMNVEV (reference sequence). The CDR3 consists of 15 residues. After removal of 3 bases from V and 1 base from J, the junction contained 5 bases not matched to a gene.

The genes are TRBV3-1 and TRBJ2-3; 9 positions agree with TRBD2. Germline V CDR1 and CDR2: LGHDT, YNNKEL (reference sequence). V shed 2 bases and J 0 bases; nucleotides not matched to a gene: 6. The CDR3 is 17 amino acids. The CDR3 nucleotides are TGTGCCAGCAGCCAAACTTCTGGACTAGCGAGCACAGATACGCAGTATTTT. Translating it yields CASSQTSGLASTDTQYF.

The chain employs TRBV27 and TRBJ1-5; D not certain. V was clipped by 3 bases and J by 7 bases, with 13 bases between them. The length of the CDR3 is 14 residues. Looked up from germline, CDR1 is MNHEY and CDR2 is SMNVEV (reference sequence). For the CDR3, the DNA is TGTGCCAGCAGTTTTGTGTCGGGAGGGCAGCCCCAGCATTTT. Residues: CASSFVSGGQPQHF.

This chain uses TRBV28 with TRBJ1-1; 8 nucleotides align to TRBD1. In germline, CDR1 is MDHEN, CDR2 SYDVKM. Losses at the gene ends were 5 bases for V and 0 bases for J; bases not matched to a gene: 17. The CDR3 contains 19 residues. The CDR3 is CASSTSRGPLGTLNTEAFF. The CDR3 bases are TGTGCCAGCAGTACCTCCAGGGGGCCTCTCGGGACTTTGAACACTGAAGCTTTCTTT.